This T cell receptor (beta chain) was identified during a study of T cell changes during pregnancy in multiple sclerosis. This CDR3 contains 13 residues. The germline V gene encodes CDR1 LNHDA and CDR2 SQIVND (reference sequence). V shed 6 bases and J 5 bases; nucleotides not matched to a gene: 5. Method: immunoSEQ multiplex PCR; TCRdb's copy keeps in-frame clones and lacks some. This table holds about 23,000 clones, over 65% found once. The chain links TRBV19 to TRBJ2-7, with TRBD2 matching over 9 bases. This clonotype originated in a female donor with multiple sclerosis, enrolled in a pregnancy study. Sequences were derived from CD8+ T cells from peripheral blood mononuclear cells, sampled before pregnancy. CDR3 nucleotide sequence: TGTGCCAGTAGCCGATTAGCGGGAGACGAGCAGTACTTC. This encodes CASSRLAGDEQYF.